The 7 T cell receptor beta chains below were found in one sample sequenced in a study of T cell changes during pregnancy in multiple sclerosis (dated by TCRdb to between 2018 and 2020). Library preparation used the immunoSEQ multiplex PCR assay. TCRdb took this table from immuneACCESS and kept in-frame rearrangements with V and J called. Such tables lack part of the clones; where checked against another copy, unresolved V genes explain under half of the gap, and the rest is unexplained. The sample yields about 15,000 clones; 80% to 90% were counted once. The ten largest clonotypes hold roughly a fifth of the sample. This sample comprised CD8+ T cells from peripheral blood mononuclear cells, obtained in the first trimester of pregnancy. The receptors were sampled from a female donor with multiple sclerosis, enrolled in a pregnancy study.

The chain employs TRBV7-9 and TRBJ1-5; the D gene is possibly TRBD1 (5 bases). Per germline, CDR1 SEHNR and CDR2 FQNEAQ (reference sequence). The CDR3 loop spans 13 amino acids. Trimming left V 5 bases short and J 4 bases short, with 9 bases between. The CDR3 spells CASSPGGNQPQHF. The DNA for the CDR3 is TGTGCCAGCAGCCCGGGGGGGAATCAGCCCCAGCATTTT.

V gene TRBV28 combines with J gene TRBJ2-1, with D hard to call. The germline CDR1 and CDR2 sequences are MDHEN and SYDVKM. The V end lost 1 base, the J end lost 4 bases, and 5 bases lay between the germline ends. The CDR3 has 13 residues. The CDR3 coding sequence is TGTGCCAGCAGTTTATATCGGTACAATGAGCAGTTCTTC. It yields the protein CASSLYRYNEQFF.

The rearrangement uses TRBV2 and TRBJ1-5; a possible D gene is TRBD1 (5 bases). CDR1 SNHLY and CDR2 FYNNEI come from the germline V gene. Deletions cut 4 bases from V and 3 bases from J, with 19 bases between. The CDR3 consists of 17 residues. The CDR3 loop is CASSATGDQIDNQPQHF. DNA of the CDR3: TGTGCCAGCAGTGCCACAGGAGATCAGATAGACAATCAGCCCCAGCATTTT. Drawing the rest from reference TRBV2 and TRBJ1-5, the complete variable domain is EPEVTQTPSHQVTQMGQEVILRCVPISNHLYFYWYRQILGQKVEFLVSFYNNEISEKSEIFDDQFSVERPDGSNFTLKIRSTKLEDSAMYFCASSATGDQIDNQPQHFGDGTRLSIL.

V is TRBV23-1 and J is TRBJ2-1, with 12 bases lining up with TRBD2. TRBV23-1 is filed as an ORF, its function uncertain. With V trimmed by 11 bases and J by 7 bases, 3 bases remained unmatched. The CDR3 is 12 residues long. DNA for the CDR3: TGCGCCCTAGCGGGAGGGCCGAATGAGCAGTTCTTC. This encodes CALAGGPNEQFF.

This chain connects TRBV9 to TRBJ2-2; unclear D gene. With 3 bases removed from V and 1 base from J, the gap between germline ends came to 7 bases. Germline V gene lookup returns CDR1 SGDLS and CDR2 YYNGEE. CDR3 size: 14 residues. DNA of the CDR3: TGTGCCAGCAGCGCCCGACAGAACACCGGGGAGCTGTTTTTT. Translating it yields CASSARQNTGELFF.

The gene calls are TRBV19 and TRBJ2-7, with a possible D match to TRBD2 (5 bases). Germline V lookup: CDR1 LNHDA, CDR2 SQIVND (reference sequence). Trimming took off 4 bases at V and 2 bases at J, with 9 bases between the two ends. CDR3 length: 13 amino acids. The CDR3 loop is CASSRGETYEQYF. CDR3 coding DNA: TGTGCCAGTAGTAGGGGAGAGACCTACGAGCAGTACTTC.

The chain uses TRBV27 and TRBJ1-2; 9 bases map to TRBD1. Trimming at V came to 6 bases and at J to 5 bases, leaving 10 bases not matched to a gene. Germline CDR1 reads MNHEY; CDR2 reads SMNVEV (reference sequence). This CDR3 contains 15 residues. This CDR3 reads CASRLDGQGLYGYTF. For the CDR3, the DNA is TGTGCCAGCAGACTCGATGGACAGGGGCTGTATGGCTACACCTTC.